Listed below are T cell receptor beta chains from one sample, sequenced in a study of PD-L1 blockade in urothelial cancer. Produced via immunoSEQ multiplex PCR; TCRdb's table is partial and in-frame only. Altogether roughly 62,000 clones are present, almost 85% being singletons, with the ten largest covering 4% to 5%. Sequenced material: PBMCs, taken around atezolizumab (anti-PD-L1) treatment. The origin of the receptors is a man aged 65 to 79 with urothelial cancer. CDR3s include the opening cysteine and the closing phenylalanine or tryptophan. D genes are given only for firm matches. Clone size is stated in some rows and not others, as once, few, many or a class when expanded.

clone size: NA
J gene: TRBJ2-3
V gene: TRBV4-1
D gene: NA
CDR3 DNA: TGCGCCAGCAGCCAAGTTGGCGGGGATACGCAGTATTTT
CDR3 protein: CASSQVGGDTQYF

clone size: few
J gene: TRBJ1-3
V gene: TRBV28
D gene: NA
CDR3 DNA: TGTGCCAGCAGTTTCAGAGGCTCTGGAAACACCATATATTTT
CDR3 protein: CASSFRGSGNTIYF

clone size: NA
J gene: TRBJ2-7
V gene: TRBV2
D gene: NA
CDR3 DNA: TGTGCCAGCAGTGGGGCCGGCGAGCAGTACTTC
CDR3 protein: CASSGAGEQYF

clone size: NA
J gene: TRBJ2-7
V gene: TRBV28
D gene: TRBD2
CDR3 DNA: TGTGCCAGCAGTCCCCCACTAGCGTTTCTTACTTTGTGTACCTACGAGCAGTACTTC
CDR3 protein: CASSPPLAFLTLCTYEQYF

clone size: NA
J gene: TRBJ2-1
V gene: TRBV5-1
D gene: TRBD2
CDR3 DNA: TGCGCCAGCAGCCCAGCGGGACTAGCGGCATACAATGAGCAGTTCTTC
CDR3 protein: CASSPAGLAAYNEQFF

clone size: NA
J gene: TRBJ1-1
V gene: TRBV7-9
D gene: TRBD1
CDR3 DNA: TGTGCCAGCAGCAACAGGGGGCCCACTGAAGCTTTCTTT
CDR3 protein: CASSNRGPTEAFF

clone size: medium-sized
J gene: TRBJ2-2
V gene: TRBV2
D gene: TRBD1
CDR3 DNA: TGTGCCAGCAGACTTAACAGGGGGCCGAACACCGGGGAGCTGTTTTTT
CDR3 protein: CASRLNRGPNTGELFF

clone size: NA
J gene: TRBJ2-2
V gene: TRBV4-1
D gene: TRBD1
CDR3 DNA: TGCGCCAGCAGCCCGGGACAGGGTGGGAACACCGGGGAGCTGTTTTTT
CDR3 protein: CASSPGQGGNTGELFF

clone size: NA
J gene: TRBJ2-3
V gene: TRBV9
D gene: NA
CDR3 DNA: TGTGCCAGCAGCTTCACTGGCACAGATACGCAGTATTTT
CDR3 protein: CASSFTGTDTQYF

clone size: once
J gene: TRBJ2-7
V gene: TRBV5-1
D gene: NA
CDR3 DNA: TGCGCCAGCAGCTCCTCCGGGAACACCTACGAGCAGTACTTC
CDR3 protein: CASSSSGNTYEQYF

clone size: few
J gene: TRBJ1-1
V gene: TRBV14
D gene: NA
CDR3 DNA: TGTGCCAGCAGCCAAGAGCTGAGGAACACTGAAGCTTTCTTT
CDR3 protein: CASSQELRNTEAFF

clone size: NA
J gene: TRBJ2-7
V gene: TRBV29-1
D gene: NA
CDR3 DNA: TGCAGCGTTGTCGGTGAAGCCTACGAGCAGTACTTC
CDR3 protein: CSVVGEAYEQYF

clone size: few
J gene: TRBJ1-1
V gene: TRBV6-6
D gene: NA
CDR3 DNA: TGTGCCAGCAGCCTCCGGACTGAAGCTTTCTTT
CDR3 protein: CASSLRTEAFF

clone size: NA
J gene: TRBJ2-7
V gene: TRBV27
D gene: NA
CDR3 DNA: TGTGCCAGCAGTCAGGGGGGCGAGCAGTACTTC
CDR3 protein: CASSQGGEQYF

clone size: NA
J gene: TRBJ1-4
V gene: TRBV6-4
D gene: NA
CDR3 DNA: TGTGCCAGCAGTGAGCAGGCAACTAATGAAAAACTGTTTTTT
CDR3 protein: CASSEQATNEKLFF

clone size: NA
J gene: TRBJ2-1
V gene: TRBV7-2
D gene: TRBD2
CDR3 DNA: TGTGCCAGCAGCTGGACTAGCTACAATGAGCAGTTCTTC
CDR3 protein: CASSWTSYNEQFF

clone size: NA
J gene: TRBJ2-5
V gene: TRBV19
D gene: TRBD2
CDR3 DNA: TGTGCCAGTACCCCTTCCCTAGCGGGAGGTTTAGAGACCCAGTACTTC
CDR3 protein: CASTPSLAGGLETQYF

clone size: NA
J gene: TRBJ1-2
V gene: TRBV29-1
D gene: NA
CDR3 DNA: TGCAGCGTTGAACGAGACAGATCCTACTATGACTATGGCTACACCTTC
CDR3 protein: CSVERDRSYYDYGYTF

clone size: NA
J gene: TRBJ2-6
V gene: TRBV28
D gene: NA
CDR3 DNA: TGTGCCACAGCAGGGATGGGCGGGGCCAACGTCCTGACTTTC
CDR3 protein: CATAGMGGANVLTF

clone size: NA
J gene: TRBJ1-5
V gene: TRBV5-8
D gene: TRBD1
CDR3 DNA: TGTGCCAGCAGCTTGGAGGGGGCTTGGGGTCAGCCCCAGCATTTT
CDR3 protein: CASSLEGAWGQPQHF

clone size: NA
J gene: TRBJ2-5
V gene: TRBV18
D gene: NA
CDR3 DNA: TGTGCCAGCTCACCGGGAGTCGTCCAAGAGACCCAGTACTTC
CDR3 protein: CASSPGVVQETQYF

clone size: NA
J gene: TRBJ2-1
V gene: TRBV7-7
D gene: TRBD2
CDR3 DNA: TGTGCTAGCAGCAAACTAGCGGGAGGTGAGCAGTTCTTC
CDR3 protein: CASSKLAGGEQFF

clone size: NA
J gene: TRBJ2-7
V gene: TRBV7-2
D gene: TRBD2
CDR3 DNA: TGTGCCAGCAGCCGCATGCCCGGACTAGCGGGAGGACGGGGCGAGCAGTACTTC
CDR3 protein: CASSRMPGLAGGRGEQYF

clone size: NA
J gene: TRBJ2-7
V gene: TRBV29-1
D gene: NA
CDR3 DNA: TGCAGCGTTGCACTAGGTTCCCACGAGCAGTACTTC
CDR3 protein: CSVALGSHEQYF

clone size: NA
J gene: TRBJ2-3
V gene: TRBV4-2
D gene: TRBD2
CDR3 DNA: TGTGCCAGCAGCCCAGCCAGATCGATACTAGCGGGAGAGACAGATACGCAGTATTTT
CDR3 protein: CASSPARSILAGETDTQYF

clone size: NA
J gene: TRBJ2-1
V gene: TRBV19
D gene: NA
CDR3 DNA: TGTGCCAGTAGTATAGCGGACAGTCGAAATGAGCAGTTCTTC
CDR3 protein: CASSIADSRNEQFF

clone size: NA
J gene: TRBJ2-7
V gene: TRBV29-1
D gene: NA
CDR3 DNA: TGCAGCGTTGCAACCCCGGGGAACTACGAGCAGTACTTC
CDR3 protein: CSVATPGNYEQYF

clone size: NA
J gene: TRBJ2-3
V gene: TRBV2
D gene: TRBD2
CDR3 DNA: TGTGCCAGCAGGGAACTAGCGGGAGGCTCGTTAACAGATACGCAGTATTTT
CDR3 protein: CASRELAGGSLTDTQYF

clone size: once
J gene: TRBJ1-1
V gene: TRBV27
D gene: NA
CDR3 DNA: TGTGCCAGCAGTTTATCGAGGGTGAACACTGAAGCTTTCTTT
CDR3 protein: CASSLSRVNTEAFF

clone size: NA
J gene: TRBJ1-3
V gene: TRBV9
D gene: NA
CDR3 DNA: TGTGCCAGCAGCATACAGAGCTCTGGAAACACCATATATTTT
CDR3 protein: CASSIQSSGNTIYF

clone size: once
J gene: TRBJ2-1
V gene: TRBV5-6
D gene: TRBD1
CDR3 DNA: TGTGCCAGCAGCTCCGGGACAGGGTCTCACAATGAGCAGTTCTTC
CDR3 protein: CASSSGTGSHNEQFF

clone size: NA
J gene: TRBJ2-2
V gene: TRBV19
D gene: TRBD1
CDR3 DNA: TGTGCCAGTAGTAGGAGGCAGGGGGCCTCCGGGGAGCTGTTTTTT
CDR3 protein: CASSRRQGASGELFF

clone size: NA
J gene: TRBJ1-2
V gene: TRBV5-6
D gene: TRBD1
CDR3 DNA: TGTGCCAGCAGCTCGGCGGGACAGGGTGATCACTATGGCTACACCTTC
CDR3 protein: CASSSAGQGDHYGYTF

clone size: NA
J gene: TRBJ1-5
V gene: TRBV5-5
D gene: NA
CDR3 DNA: TGTGCCAGCAGCCCCGTCCCGGGATCGTATAGCAATCAGCCCCAGCATTTT
CDR3 protein: CASSPVPGSYSNQPQHF

clone size: NA
J gene: TRBJ2-2
V gene: TRBV6-1
D gene: NA
CDR3 DNA: TGTGCCAGCAGTGACCCCGGAGGGACCGGGGAGCTGTTTTTT
CDR3 protein: CASSDPGGTGELFF

clone size: NA
J gene: TRBJ2-6
V gene: TRBV10-2
D gene: NA
CDR3 DNA: TGCGCCAGCAGTGCGGGACAACCGTTCTCTGGGGCCAACGTCCTGACTTTC
CDR3 protein: CASSAGQPFSGANVLTF

clone size: few
J gene: TRBJ2-7
V gene: TRBV2
D gene: TRBD2
CDR3 DNA: TGTGCCAGCAGTGCGAGCGGGAGCTACTCCTACGAGCAGTACTTC
CDR3 protein: CASSASGSYSYEQYF

clone size: few
J gene: TRBJ1-4
V gene: TRBV25-1
D gene: TRBD1
CDR3 DNA: TGTGCCAGCAGGGGACAGGGGAATAATGAAAAACTGTTTTTT
CDR3 protein: CASRGQGNNEKLFF

clone size: NA
J gene: TRBJ2-1
V gene: TRBV4-2
D gene: TRBD2
CDR3 DNA: TGTGCCAGCAGCCTAACGACTAGCGGGAGGGCCGATGAGCAGTTCTTC
CDR3 protein: CASSLTTSGRADEQFF

clone size: NA
J gene: TRBJ1-4
V gene: TRBV5-4
D gene: NA
CDR3 DNA: TGTGCCAGCAGCTTGGCTGAGGGAGCAACCTCTAATGAAAAACTGTTTTTT
CDR3 protein: CASSLAEGATSNEKLFF

clone size: NA
J gene: TRBJ2-1
V gene: TRBV6-5
D gene: NA
CDR3 DNA: TGTGCCAGCAGTTACTCAGGGTGGACTCCTGAATTCTTC
CDR3 protein: CASSYSGWTPEFF

clone size: NA
J gene: TRBJ2-2
V gene: TRBV11-2
D gene: TRBD1
CDR3 DNA: TGTGCCAGCAGCCCCCGGGGACAGGGCTCCACCGGGGAGCTGTTTTTT
CDR3 protein: CASSPRGQGSTGELFF

clone size: NA
J gene: TRBJ2-5
V gene: TRBV18
D gene: TRBD2
CDR3 DNA: TGTGCCAGCTCACCATCAGCGGGAGAGGGGGAGACCCAGTACTTC
CDR3 protein: CASSPSAGEGETQYF

clone size: NA
J gene: TRBJ1-2
V gene: TRBV4-2
D gene: TRBD1
CDR3 DNA: TGTGCCAGCAGCCAAGATGCCAGGGGGTATTCCCCGGAGGGCTACACCTTC
CDR3 protein: CASSQDARGYSPEGYTF

clone size: NA
J gene: TRBJ2-5
V gene: TRBV29-1
D gene: NA
CDR3 DNA: TGCAGCGTTGAGGCGACAGGCACACAGACCCAGTACTTC
CDR3 protein: CSVEATGTQTQYF

clone size: once
J gene: TRBJ1-1
V gene: TRBV20-1
D gene: NA
CDR3 DNA: TGCAGTGCCTTCTTGAACACTGAAGCTTTCTTT
CDR3 protein: CSAFLNTEAFF

clone size: NA
J gene: TRBJ2-7
V gene: TRBV10-3
D gene: NA
CDR3 DNA: TGTGCCATCAGTGAACAGGTGAGCTCCTACGAGCAGTACTTC
CDR3 protein: CAISEQVSSYEQYF

clone size: NA
J gene: TRBJ2-5
V gene: TRBV5-1
D gene: TRBD2
CDR3 DNA: TGCGCCAGCAGCTTGGCAGCGGGCGGGAGCGGCCAAGAGACCCAGTACTTC
CDR3 protein: CASSLAAGGSGQETQYF

clone size: NA
J gene: TRBJ1-2
V gene: TRBV28
D gene: NA
CDR3 DNA: TGTGCCCTGGGTAGGGAAGAGGGCTATGGCTACACCTTC
CDR3 protein: CALGREEGYGYTF

clone size: NA
J gene: TRBJ2-1
V gene: TRBV19
D gene: TRBD2
CDR3 DNA: TGTGCCAGTAGTCCGACTAGCGGGAGCTCCTACAATGAGCAGTTCTTC
CDR3 protein: CASSPTSGSSYNEQFF

clone size: NA
J gene: TRBJ1-1
V gene: TRBV5-1
D gene: NA
CDR3 DNA: TGCGCCAGCAGCTTGTGGCAGGAGGGATCTGAAGCTTTCTTT
CDR3 protein: CASSLWQEGSEAFF

clone size: NA
J gene: TRBJ2-7
V gene: TRBV10-3
D gene: TRBD1
CDR3 DNA: TGTGCCATCAGTGGGGACAGCTTGGGGGAGCAGTACTTC
CDR3 protein: CAISGDSLGEQYF

clone size: NA
J gene: TRBJ2-1
V gene: TRBV2
D gene: TRBD2
CDR3 DNA: TGTGCCAGCAGTGGACTAGCGGGAGAGTACAATGAGCAGTTCTTC
CDR3 protein: CASSGLAGEYNEQFF

clone size: few
J gene: TRBJ2-7
V gene: TRBV27
D gene: TRBD2
CDR3 DNA: TGTGCCAGCAGTTTATTGGGGGGGTCCTACGAGCAGTACTTC
CDR3 protein: CASSLLGGSYEQYF

clone size: NA
J gene: TRBJ2-1
V gene: TRBV6-1
D gene: TRBD2
CDR3 DNA: TGTGCCAGCAGTGAACCGTATGAAGCGGGAGAGCGCTACAATGAGCAGTTCTTC
CDR3 protein: CASSEPYEAGERYNEQFF